These 11 T cell receptor beta chains came from one sample sequenced in a study of cytomegalovirus exposure and HLA in healthy donors. The PCR employed 60 Vbeta primers together with 13 Jbeta primers. The protocol was immunoSEQ multiplex PCR, while the TCRdb copy is restricted to in-frame clones and leaves out a portion. Seen here are some 160,000 clones, 70% to 85% observed once, and the top ten hold approximately 3%. Sample: PBMCs. Receptor source: a male donor in good health and CMV-seronegative.

Comment on this clone: This specimen includes other DNA sequences encoding the same CDR3. This chain connects TRBV27 to TRBJ2-1, with unresolved D. This CDR3 comprises 13 residues. Germline CDR1 is MNHEY and CDR2 is SMNVEV (reference sequence). Trimming took 3 bases from V and 4 from J, leaving 7 bases between them. The CDR3 DNA reads as TGTGCCAGCAGTTTGCGGCCTTACAATGAGCAGTTCTTC. This encodes CASSLRPYNEQFF.

The chain couples TRBV29-1 to TRBJ1-2; D is uncertain. CDR1 and CDR2 from the germline V gene are SQVTM and ANQGSEA. The CDR3 spans 14 residues. With 2 bases removed from V and 5 bases from J, the gap between germline ends came to 15 bases. The CDR3 loop is CSVEQPQTRYGYTF. For the CDR3, the DNA is TGCAGCGTTGAACAGCCCCAGACTCGGTATGGCTACACCTTC.

This clone was recorded only once. The DNA of the CDR3 is TGTGCCAGCAGGACAGGGCCCCCTTACGAGCAGTACTTC. This sequence encodes CASRTGPPYEQYF. The V gene is TRBV2, the J gene TRBJ2-7; 7 bases are shared with TRBD1. The CDR3 loop spans 13 amino acids. CDR1 and CDR2 from the germline V gene are SNHLY and FYNNEI. V was clipped by 6 bases and J by 4 bases; unmatched bases: 6.

This chain connects TRBV28 to TRBJ2-1, with 7 bases aligning to TRBD2. The CDR3 covers 18 residues. After removal of 6 bases from V and 7 bases from J, the junction contained 21 bases not matched to a gene. Germline V gene sequence: CDR1 MDHEN, CDR2 SYDVKM. The CDR3 DNA follows: TGTGCCAGCAGCCTTGGGTATGCGGGGGAAGCTCTTCAGAATGAGCAGTTCTTC. This sequence encodes CASSLGYAGEALQNEQFF.

The chain is built from TRBV29-1 and TRBJ2-7; 7 nucleotides agree with TRBD1. Germline V CDR1 and CDR2: SQVTM, ANQGSEA. This CDR3 contains 12 residues. The J segment lost 2 bases and the V segment lost 2 bases, leaving 0 bases of the junction unmatched. The CDR3 bases are TGCAGCGTTGAAACAGGGGCCTACGAGCAGTACTTC. Protein sequence: CSVETGAYEQYF.

The chain recombines TRBV11-2 with TRBJ2-7, with a possible D match to TRBD1 (7 bases). The germline CDR1 and CDR2 sequences are SGHAT and FQNNGV. The CDR3 covers 12 residues. V lost 6 bases and J 10 bases, leaving 16 bases between the germline ends. The CDR3 DNA reads TGTGCCAGCAGGACCACCGGAGGGGGCCAGTACTTC. This translates into CASRTTGGGQYF.

This clone showed up just a few times. Other nucleotide sequences from this sample produce the same CDR3. J is TRBJ2-7 and V is TRBV9; 9 nucleotides line up with TRBD2. The CDR3 runs 15 residues. Germline V lookup: CDR1 SGDLS, CDR2 YYNGEE. Trimming cost V 0 bases and J 3 bases; bases outside gene matches: 4. The CDR3 reads CASSVGLAGSYEQYF. The CDR3 DNA follows: TGTGCCAGCAGCGTAGGCCTAGCGGGAAGCTACGAGCAGTACTTC.

The chain employs TRBV5-1 and TRBJ2-7; tentatively, D is TRBD1 (6 bases). V lost 0 bases and J lost 5, with 9 bases in between. The CDR3 extends over 13 amino acids. Germline lookup yields CDR1 SGHRS and CDR2 YFSETQ. The CDR3 DNA reads as TGCGCCAGCAGCTTGGGATACAGGGACGAGCAGTACTTC. Translated, it gives CASSLGYRDEQYF.

The chain employs TRBV6-5 and TRBJ2-5; 9 bases agree with TRBD2. The CDR3 has 15 amino acids. The J segment lost 5 bases and the V segment lost 4 bases, leaving 8 bases of the junction unmatched. Germline CDR1 and CDR2: MNHEY and SVGAGI. CDR3 DNA: TGTGCCAGCAGTTTCGGACTAGCGCGGGAGGAGACCCAGTACTTC. Encoded protein: CASSFGLAREETQYF.

Concerning this clone itself: Within the sample, other DNA sequences also encode this same CDR3. This chain links TRBV28 with TRBJ2-7, with TRBD2 as a possible D gene (6 bases). Trimming took off 3 bases at V and 2 bases at J, with 17 bases between the two ends. The CDR3 has 16 residues. Germline CDR1 reads MDHEN; CDR2 reads SYDVKM. The CDR3 coding sequence is TGTGCCAGCAGTTTGTCTCTGAGCGGGCTACCCTACGAGCAGTACTTC. Translating gives CASSLSLSGLPYEQYF.

The chain joins TRBV10-3 to TRBJ2-7; a possible D gene is TRBD1 (6 bases). The V end was cut by 4 bases, the J end by 5 bases, with 9 bases between. The CDR3 consists of 12 residues. CDR1 is ENHRY and CDR2 is SYGVKD in the germline V gene. CDR3 bases: TGTGCCATCAGTGTTGGGGGCGACGAGCAGTACTTC. Translation gives CAISVGGDEQYF.